This T cell receptor (beta chain) was sequenced in a study of blood T cell repertoires in COVID-19. Study context: Samples representing acute and convalescent COVID-19 were sourced from the United States, Italy and Spain.

The study assigned cohorts using participant-reported clinical history. How the authors handled the data: Amplified reference gene primers provided the basis for estimating nucleated cell counts. Generated by immunoSEQ multiplex PCR, the TCRdb table keeps only in-frame clones and is missing some. V and J calls and clone size are those listed in that table; D and trimming were worked out from the DNA. The table shows some 190,000 clones, with 80% to 90% occurring only once. Looked up from germline, CDR1 is LGHNA and CDR2 is YSLEER. V lost 0 bases and J 5 bases, leaving 9 bases between the germline ends. The CDR3 spans 14 residues. This clone was detected once.

The TCR was taken from a woman in her thirties or forties with acute COVID-19. The sequencing input was PBMCs or T cells enriched from blood (not recorded which). The rearrangement uses TRBV4-3 and TRBJ2-3; D uncertain. The CDR3 region is CASSQELVRDTQYF. CDR3 nucleotide sequence: TGCGCCAGCAGCCAAGAGCTAGTTCGAGATACGCAGTATTTT.